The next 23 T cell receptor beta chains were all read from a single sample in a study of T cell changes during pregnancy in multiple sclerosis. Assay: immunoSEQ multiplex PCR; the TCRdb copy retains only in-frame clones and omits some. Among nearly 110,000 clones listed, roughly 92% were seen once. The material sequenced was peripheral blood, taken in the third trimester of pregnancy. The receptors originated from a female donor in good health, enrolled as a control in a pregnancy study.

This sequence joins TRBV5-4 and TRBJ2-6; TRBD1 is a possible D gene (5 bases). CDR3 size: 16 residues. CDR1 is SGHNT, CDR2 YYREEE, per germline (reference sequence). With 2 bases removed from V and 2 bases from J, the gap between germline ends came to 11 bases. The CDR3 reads CASSFATVPGANVLTF. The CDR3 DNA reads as TGTGCCAGCAGCTTCGCGACAGTCCCTGGGGCCAACGTCCTGACTTTC.

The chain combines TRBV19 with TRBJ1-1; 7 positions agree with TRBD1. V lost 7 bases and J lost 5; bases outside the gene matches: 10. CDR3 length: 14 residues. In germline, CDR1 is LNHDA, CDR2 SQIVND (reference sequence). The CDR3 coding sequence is TGTGCCAGTAAAGAGGGGGCCGAGTTGACTGAAGCTTTCTTT. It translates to CASKEGAELTEAFF.

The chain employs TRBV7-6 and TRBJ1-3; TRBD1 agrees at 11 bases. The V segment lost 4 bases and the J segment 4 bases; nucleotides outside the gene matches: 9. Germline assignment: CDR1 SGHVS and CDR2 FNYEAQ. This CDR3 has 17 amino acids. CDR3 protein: CASSSDRGLSRGNTIYF. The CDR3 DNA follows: TGTGCCAGCAGCTCGGACAGGGGGCTGTCGAGGGGAAACACCATATATTTT.

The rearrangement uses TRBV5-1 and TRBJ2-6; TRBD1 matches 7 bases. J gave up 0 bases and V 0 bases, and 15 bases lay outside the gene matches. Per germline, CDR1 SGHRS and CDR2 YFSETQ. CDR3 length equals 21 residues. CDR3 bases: TGCGCCAGCAGCTTGGCAGGGGGAGACCCTCGGCAACTCTCTGGGGCCAACGTCCTGACTTTC. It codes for CASSLAGGDPRQLSGANVLTF.

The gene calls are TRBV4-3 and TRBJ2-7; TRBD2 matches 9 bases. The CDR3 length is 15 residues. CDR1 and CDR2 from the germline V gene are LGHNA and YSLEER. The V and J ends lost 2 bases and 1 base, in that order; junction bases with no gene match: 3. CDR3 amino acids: CASSQQAGGSYEQYF. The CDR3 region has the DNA TGCGCCAGCAGCCAACAAGCGGGGGGATCCTACGAGCAGTACTTC.

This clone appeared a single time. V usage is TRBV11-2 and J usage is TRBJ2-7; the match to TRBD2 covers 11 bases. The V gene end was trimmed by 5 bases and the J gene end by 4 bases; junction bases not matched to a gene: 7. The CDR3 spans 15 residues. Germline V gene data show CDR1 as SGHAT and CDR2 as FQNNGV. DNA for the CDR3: TGTGCCAGCAGCCAAGGGGGGACTAGCGGTTACGAGCAGTACTTC. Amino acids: CASSQGGTSGYEQYF.

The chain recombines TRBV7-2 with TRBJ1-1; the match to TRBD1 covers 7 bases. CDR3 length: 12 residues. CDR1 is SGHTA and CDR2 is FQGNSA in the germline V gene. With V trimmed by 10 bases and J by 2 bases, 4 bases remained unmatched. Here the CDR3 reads CATGQFNTEAFF. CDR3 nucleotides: TGTGCCACGGGACAGTTCAACACTGAAGCTTTCTTT.

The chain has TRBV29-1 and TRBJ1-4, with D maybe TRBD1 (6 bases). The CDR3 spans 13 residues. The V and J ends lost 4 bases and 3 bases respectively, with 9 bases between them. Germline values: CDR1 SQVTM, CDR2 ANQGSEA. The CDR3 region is CSVVGAANEKLFF. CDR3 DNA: TGCAGCGTTGTGGGGGCGGCTAATGAAAAACTGTTTTTT.

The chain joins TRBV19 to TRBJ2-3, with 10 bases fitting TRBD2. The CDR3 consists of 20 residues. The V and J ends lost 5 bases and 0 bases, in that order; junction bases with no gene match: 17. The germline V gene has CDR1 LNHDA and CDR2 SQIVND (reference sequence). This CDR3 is CASSSPGVAGGSRSTDTQYF. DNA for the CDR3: TGTGCCAGTAGTTCCCCAGGGGTAGCGGGGGGTTCCCGGAGCACAGATACGCAGTATTTT.

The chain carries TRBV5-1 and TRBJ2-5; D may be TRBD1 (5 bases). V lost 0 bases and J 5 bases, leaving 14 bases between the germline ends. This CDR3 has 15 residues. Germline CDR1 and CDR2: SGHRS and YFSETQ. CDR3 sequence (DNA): TGCGCCAGCAGCTTGGAGGGGAATTCGGGCGAGACCCAGTACTTC. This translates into CASSLEGNSGETQYF.

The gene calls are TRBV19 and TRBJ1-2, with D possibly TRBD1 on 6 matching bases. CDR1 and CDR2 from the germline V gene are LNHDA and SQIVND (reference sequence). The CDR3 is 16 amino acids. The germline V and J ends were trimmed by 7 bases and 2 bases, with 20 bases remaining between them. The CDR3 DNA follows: TGTGCCAGTACCGCGTCCTACTCAGACAGGAACTATGGCTACACCTTC. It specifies CASTASYSDRNYGYTF. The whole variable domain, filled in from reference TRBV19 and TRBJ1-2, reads DGGITQSPKYLFRKEGQNVTLSCEQNLNHDAMYWYRQDPGQGLRLIYYSQIVNDFQKGDIAEGYSVSREKKESFPLTVTSAQKNPTAFYLCASTASYSDRNYGYTFGSGTRLTVV.

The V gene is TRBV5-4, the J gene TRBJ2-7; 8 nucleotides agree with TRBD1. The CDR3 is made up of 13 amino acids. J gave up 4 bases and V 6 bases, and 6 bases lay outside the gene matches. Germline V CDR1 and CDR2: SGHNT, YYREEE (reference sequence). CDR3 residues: CASTVTGAYEQYF. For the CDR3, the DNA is TGTGCCAGCACCGTGACAGGGGCTTACGAGCAGTACTTC. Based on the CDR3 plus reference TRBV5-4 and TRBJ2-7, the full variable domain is ETGVTQSPTHLIKTRGQQVTLRCSSQSGHNTVSWYQQALGQGPQFIFQYYREEENGRGNFPPRFSGLQFPNYSSELNVNALELDDSALYLCASTVTGAYEQYFGPGTRLTVT.

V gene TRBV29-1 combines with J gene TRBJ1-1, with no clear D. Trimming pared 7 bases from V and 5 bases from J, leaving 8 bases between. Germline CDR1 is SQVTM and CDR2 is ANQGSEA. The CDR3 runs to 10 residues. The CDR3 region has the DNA TGCAGCGCGTACGGGACTGAAGCTTTCTTT. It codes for CSAYGTEAFF.

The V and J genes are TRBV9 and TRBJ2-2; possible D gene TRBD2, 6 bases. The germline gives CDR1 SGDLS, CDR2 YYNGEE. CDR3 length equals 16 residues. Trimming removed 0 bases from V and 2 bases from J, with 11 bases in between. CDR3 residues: CASSVGPRGNTGELFF. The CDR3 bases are TGTGCCAGCAGCGTAGGCCCGCGGGGAAACACCGGGGAGCTGTTTTTT. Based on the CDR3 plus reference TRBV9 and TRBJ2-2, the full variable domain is DSGVTQTPKHLITATGQRVTLRCSPRSGDLSVYWYQQSLDQGLQFLIQYYNGEERAKGNILERFSAQQFPDLHSELNLSSLELGDSALYFCASSVGPRGNTGELFFGEGSRLTVL.

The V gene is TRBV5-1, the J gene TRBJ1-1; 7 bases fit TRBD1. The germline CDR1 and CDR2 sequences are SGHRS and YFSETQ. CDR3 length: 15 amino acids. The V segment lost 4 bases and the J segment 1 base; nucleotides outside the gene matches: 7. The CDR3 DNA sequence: TGCGCCAGCAGCCCGGGGACAGCACCGAACACTGAAGCTTTCTTT. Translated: CASSPGTAPNTEAFF.

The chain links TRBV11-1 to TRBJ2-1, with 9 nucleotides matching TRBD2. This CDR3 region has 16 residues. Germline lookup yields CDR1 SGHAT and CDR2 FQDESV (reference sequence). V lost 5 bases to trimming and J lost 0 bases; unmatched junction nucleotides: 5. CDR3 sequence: CASSLLAGSSYNEQFF. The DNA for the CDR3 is TGTGCCAGCAGCCTACTAGCGGGCTCCTCCTACAATGAGCAGTTCTTC.

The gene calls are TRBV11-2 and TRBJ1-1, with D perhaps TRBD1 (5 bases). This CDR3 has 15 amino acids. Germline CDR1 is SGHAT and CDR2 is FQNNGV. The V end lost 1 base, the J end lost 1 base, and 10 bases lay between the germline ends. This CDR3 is CASSLGVTANTEAFF. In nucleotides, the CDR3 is TGTGCCAGCAGCTTAGGAGTGACAGCGAACACTGAAGCTTTCTTT.

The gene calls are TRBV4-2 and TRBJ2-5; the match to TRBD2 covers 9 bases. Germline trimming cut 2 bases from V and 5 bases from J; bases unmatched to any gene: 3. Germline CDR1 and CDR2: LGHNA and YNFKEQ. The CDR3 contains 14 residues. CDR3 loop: CASSQFSGGETQYF. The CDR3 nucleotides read TGTGCCAGCAGCCAATTTAGCGGGGGTGAGACCCAGTACTTC.

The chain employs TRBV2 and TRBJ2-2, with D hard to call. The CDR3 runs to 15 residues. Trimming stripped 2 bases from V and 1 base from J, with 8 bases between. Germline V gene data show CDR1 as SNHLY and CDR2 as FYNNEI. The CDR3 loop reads CASSERRQNTGELFF. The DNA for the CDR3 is TGTGCCAGCAGTGAAAGACGACAGAACACCGGGGAGCTGTTTTTT.

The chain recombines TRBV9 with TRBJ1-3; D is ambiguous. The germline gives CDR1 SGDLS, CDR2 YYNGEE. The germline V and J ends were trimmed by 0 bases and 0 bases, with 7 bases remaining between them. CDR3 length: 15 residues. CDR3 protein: CASSVGHLSGNTIYF. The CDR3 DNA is TGTGCCAGCAGCGTAGGGCACCTCTCTGGAAACACCATATATTTT.

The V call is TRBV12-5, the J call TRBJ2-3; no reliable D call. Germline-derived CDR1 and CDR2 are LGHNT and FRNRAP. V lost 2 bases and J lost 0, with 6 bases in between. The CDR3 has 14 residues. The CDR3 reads CASGLPTSTDTQYF. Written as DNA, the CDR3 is TGTGCTAGTGGTTTGCCGACTAGCACAGATACGCAGTATTTT. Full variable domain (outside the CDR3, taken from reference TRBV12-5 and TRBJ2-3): DARVTQTPRHKVTEMGQEVTMRCQPILGHNTVFWYRQTMMQGLELLAYFRNRAPLDDSGMPKDRFSAEMPDATLATLKIQPSEPRDSAVYFCASGLPTSTDTQYFGPGTRLTVL.

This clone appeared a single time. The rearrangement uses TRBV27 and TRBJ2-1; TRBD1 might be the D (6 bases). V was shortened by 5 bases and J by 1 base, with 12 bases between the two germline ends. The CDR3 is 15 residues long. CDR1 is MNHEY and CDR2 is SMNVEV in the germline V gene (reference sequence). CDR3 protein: CASSEQGFSYNEQFF. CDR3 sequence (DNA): TGTGCCAGCAGTGAACAGGGTTTTTCCTACAATGAGCAGTTCTTC.

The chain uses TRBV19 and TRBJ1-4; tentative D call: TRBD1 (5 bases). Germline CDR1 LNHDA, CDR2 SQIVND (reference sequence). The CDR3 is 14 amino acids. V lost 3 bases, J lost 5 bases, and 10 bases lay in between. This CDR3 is CASSIGRVNEKLFF. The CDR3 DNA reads TGTGCCAGTAGTATCGGCAGGGTCAATGAAAAACTGTTTTTT.